Listed below are T cell receptor beta chains from one sample, sequenced in a study of T cells in Graves' hyperthyroidism and ophthalmopathy. TCRdb reprocessed the multiplex PCR reads with MiXCR, giving one entry per CDR3 protein. The sample holds some 580,000 distinct CDR3 sequences, 16% seen once. Sequenced material: blood. All receptors come from a middle-aged woman with Graves' ophthalmopathy. CDR3s include the opening cysteine and the closing phenylalanine or tryptophan. The D gene is left open where the match is weak. For some rows the clone size is stated as once, few or many, or as a class when expanded; others skip it.

J: TRBJ1-2
size: few
V: TRBV10-3
D: -
CDR3: CAISSEVRAGYTF
DNA: TGTGCCATCAGTTCTGAAGTCCGGGCAGGCTACACCTTC

J: TRBJ2-5
size: -
V: TRBV11-2
D: TRBD1
CDR3: CASSHGQGETQYF
DNA: TGTGCCAGCAGCCACGGACAGGGGGAGACCCAGTACTTC

J: TRBJ2-1
size: -
V: TRBV10-3
D: -
CDR3: CAISERAGTLEKGEQFF
DNA: TGTGCCATCAGTGAGAGGGCCGGGACCCTCGAGAAAGGGGAGCAGTTCTTC

J: TRBJ2-2
size: many
V: TRBV24-1
D: TRBD1
CDR3: CATSDRTGGETGELFF
DNA: TGTGCCACCAGTGATAGAACAGGGGGCGAAACCGGGGAGCTGTTTTTT

J: TRBJ1-2
size: few
V: TRBV6-2/TRBV6-3
D: -
CDR3: CASTSPLYGYTF
DNA: TGTGCCAGCACGTCTCCGCTATATGGCTACACCTTC

J: TRBJ1-5
size: few
V: TRBV12-3/TRBV12-4
D: TRBD1
CDR3: CASSLGPGQGRQPQHF
DNA: TGTGCCAGCAGTTTAGGGCCGGGACAGGGAAGACAGCCCCAGCATTTT

J: TRBJ2-3
size: -
V: TRBV10-3
D: TRBD2
CDR3: CAIQLAGAGDTQYF
DNA: TGTGCCATCCAACTAGCGGGAGCGGGAGATACGCAGTATTTT

J: TRBJ1-1
size: few
V: TRBV4-1
D: -
CDR3: CASSPRAQEVSTEAFF
DNA: TGCGCCAGCAGCCCCCGGGCGCAGGAAGTCAGCACTGAAGCTTTCTTT

J: TRBJ2-1
size: few
V: TRBV24-1
D: -
CDR3: CATSDRLASPGQFF
DNA: TGTGCCACCAGTGATAGGCTAGCCAGCCCTGGGCAGTTCTTC

J: TRBJ2-5
size: few
V: TRBV6-2/TRBV6-3
D: -
CDR3: CASSTDTYRETQYF
DNA: TGTGCCAGCAGTACTGACACCTACCGAGAGACCCAGTACTTC

J: TRBJ1-1
size: once
V: TRBV12-3/TRBV12-4
D: -
CDR3: CASSPGGRVEAFF
DNA: TGTGCCAGCAGTCCGGGAGGGAGAGTTGAAGCTTTCTTT

J: TRBJ2-5
size: many
V: TRBV2
D: TRBD1
CDR3: CASSGQGASQETQYF
DNA: TGTGCCAGCAGTGGACAGGGGGCGTCTCAAGAGACCCAGTACTTC

J: TRBJ2-2
size: few
V: TRBV12-3/TRBV12-4
D: TRBD2
CDR3: CASSPLGGRHTGELFF
DNA: TGTGCCAGCAGTCCCCTTGGCGGGAGGCACACCGGGGAGCTGTTTTTT

J: TRBJ2-7
size: few
V: TRBV30
D: TRBD1
CDR3: CAWRPGEGAPYEQYF
DNA: TGTGCCTGGAGACCCGGAGAGGGGGCCCCCTACGAGCAGTACTTC

J: TRBJ1-4
size: few
V: TRBV9
D: -
CDR3: CASSVEAGGHEKLFF
DNA: TGTGCCAGCAGCGTAGAAGCGGGGGGGCACGAAAAACTGTTTTTT